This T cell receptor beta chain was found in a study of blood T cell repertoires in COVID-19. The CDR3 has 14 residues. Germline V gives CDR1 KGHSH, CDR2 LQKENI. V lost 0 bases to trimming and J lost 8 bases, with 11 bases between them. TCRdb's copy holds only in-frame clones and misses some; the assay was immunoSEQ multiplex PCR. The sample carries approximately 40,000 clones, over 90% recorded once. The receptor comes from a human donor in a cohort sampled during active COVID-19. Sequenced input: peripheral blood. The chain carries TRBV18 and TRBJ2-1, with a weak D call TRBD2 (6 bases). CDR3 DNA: TGTGCCAGCTCACCACCGCTGACTAGGGATGAGCAGTTCTTC. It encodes CASSPPLTRDEQFF.